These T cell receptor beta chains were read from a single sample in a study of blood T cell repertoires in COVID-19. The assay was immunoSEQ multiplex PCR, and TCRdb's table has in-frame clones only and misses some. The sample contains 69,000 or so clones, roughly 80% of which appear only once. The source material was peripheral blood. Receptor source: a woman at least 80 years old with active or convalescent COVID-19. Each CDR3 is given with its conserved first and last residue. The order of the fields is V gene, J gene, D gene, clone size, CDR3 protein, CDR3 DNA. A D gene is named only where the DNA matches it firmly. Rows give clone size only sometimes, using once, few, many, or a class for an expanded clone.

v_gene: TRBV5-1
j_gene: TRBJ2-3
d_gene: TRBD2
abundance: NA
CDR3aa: CASSQDSSGVTDTQYF
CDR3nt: TGCGCCAGCTCCCAGGACTCTAGCGGGGTCACAGATACGCAGTATTTT

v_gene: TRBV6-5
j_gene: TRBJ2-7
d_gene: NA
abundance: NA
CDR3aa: CASSFQKQSSYEQYF
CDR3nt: TGTGCCAGCAGTTTCCAGAAACAAAGCTCCTACGAGCAGTACTTC

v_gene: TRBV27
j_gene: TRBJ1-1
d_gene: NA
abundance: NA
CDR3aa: CASSLRPGEGWNTEAFF
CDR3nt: TGTGCCAGCAGTTTAAGGCCTGGGGAGGGGTGGAACACTGAAGCTTTCTTT

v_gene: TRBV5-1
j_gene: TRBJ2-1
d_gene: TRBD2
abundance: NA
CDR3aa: CASSWGGDEQFF
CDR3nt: TGCGCCAGCAGCTGGGGGGGTGATGAGCAGTTCTTC

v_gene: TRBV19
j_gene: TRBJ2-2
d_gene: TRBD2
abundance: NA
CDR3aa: CASSTQAGATGELFF
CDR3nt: TGTGCCAGTAGTACGCAAGCGGGAGCGACGGGGGAGCTGTTTTTT

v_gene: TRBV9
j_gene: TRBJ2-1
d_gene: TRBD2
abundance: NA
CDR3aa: CASSPPGGYNEQFF
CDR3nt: TGTGCCAGCAGCCCCCCGGGGGGCTACAATGAGCAGTTCTTC

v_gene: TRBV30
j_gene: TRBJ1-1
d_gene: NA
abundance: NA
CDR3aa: CAWGRGQLNTEAFF
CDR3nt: TGTGCCTGGGGTCGAGGGCAGCTGAACACTGAAGCTTTCTTT

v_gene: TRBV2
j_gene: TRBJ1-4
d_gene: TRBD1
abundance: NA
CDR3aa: CASSEPAGQGKKLFF
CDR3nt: TGTGCCAGCAGTGAACCCGCTGGACAGGGGAAAAAACTGTTTTTT

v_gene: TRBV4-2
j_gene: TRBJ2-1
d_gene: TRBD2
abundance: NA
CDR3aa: CASSTQLASNEQFF
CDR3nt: TGTGCCAGCAGCACCCAACTAGCGAGCAATGAGCAGTTCTTC

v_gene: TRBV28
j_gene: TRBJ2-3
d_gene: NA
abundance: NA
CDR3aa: CATSRRVGGYSDTQYF
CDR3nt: TGTGCCACCTCCCGGCGGGTAGGTGGTTATTCAGATACGCAGTATTTT

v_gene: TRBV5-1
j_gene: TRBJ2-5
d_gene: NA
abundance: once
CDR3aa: CASSLPSRETQYF
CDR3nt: TGCGCCAGCAGCTTGCCGTCCCGGGAGACCCAGTACTTC

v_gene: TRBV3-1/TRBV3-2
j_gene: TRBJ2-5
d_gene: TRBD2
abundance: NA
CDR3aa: CASSRGGTSGLPQETQYF
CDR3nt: TGTGCCAGCAGCCGAGGAGGGACTAGCGGACTTCCCCAAGAGACCCAGTACTTC

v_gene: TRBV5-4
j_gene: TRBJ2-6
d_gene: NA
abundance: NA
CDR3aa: CASSLQGPGANVLTF
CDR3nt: TGTGCCAGCAGCTTACAGGGTCCTGGGGCCAACGTCCTGACTTTC

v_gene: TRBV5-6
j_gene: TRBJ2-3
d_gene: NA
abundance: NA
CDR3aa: CASSLTSGSTSTDTQYF
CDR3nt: TGTGCCAGCAGCTTGACTAGTGGGTCCACAAGCACAGATACGCAGTATTTT

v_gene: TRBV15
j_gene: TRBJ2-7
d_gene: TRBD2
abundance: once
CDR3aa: CATSRVTSGGELLSYEQYF
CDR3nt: TGTGCCACCAGCAGAGTAACTAGCGGGGGGGAACTCCTATCCTACGAGCAGTACTTC

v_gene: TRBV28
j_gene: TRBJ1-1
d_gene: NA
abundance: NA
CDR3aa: CASSLVGQGRPEAFF
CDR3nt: TGTGCCAGCAGCCTGGTAGGTCAGGGGCGTCCTGAAGCTTTCTTT

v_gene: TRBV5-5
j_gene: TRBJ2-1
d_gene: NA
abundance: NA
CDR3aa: CASSSTTAYNEQFF
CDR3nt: TGTGCCAGCAGCTCAACGACAGCCTACAATGAGCAGTTCTTC

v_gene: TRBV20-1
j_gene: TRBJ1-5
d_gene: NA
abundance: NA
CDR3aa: CSASGGGDSNQPQHF
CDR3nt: TGCAGTGCTAGTGGGGGAGGGGATAGCAATCAGCCCCAGCATTTT

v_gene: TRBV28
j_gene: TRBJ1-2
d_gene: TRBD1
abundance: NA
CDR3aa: CASSPRTGAVFGYTF
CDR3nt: TGTGCCAGCAGTCCAAGGACAGGAGCGGTTTTCGGCTACACCTTC

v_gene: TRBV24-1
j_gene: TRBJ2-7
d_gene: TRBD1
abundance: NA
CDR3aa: CATSDPLGQGIGEQYF
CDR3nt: TGTGCCACCAGTGATCCTCTTGGACAGGGGATAGGGGAGCAGTACTTC

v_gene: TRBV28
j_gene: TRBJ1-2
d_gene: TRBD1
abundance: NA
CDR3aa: CASSSPDRGGACTF
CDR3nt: TGTGCCAGCAGTTCCCCGGACAGGGGCGGCGCGTGCACCTTC

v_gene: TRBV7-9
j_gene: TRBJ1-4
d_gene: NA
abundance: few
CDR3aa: CASSSNTGNEKLFF
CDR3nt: TGTGCCAGCAGCTCCAACACGGGGAATGAAAAACTGTTTTTT

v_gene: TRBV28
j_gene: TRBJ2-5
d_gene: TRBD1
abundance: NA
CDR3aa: CASSPFGTGVQETQYF
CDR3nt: TGTGCCAGCAGTCCGTTCGGGACAGGGGTTCAAGAGACCCAGTACTTC

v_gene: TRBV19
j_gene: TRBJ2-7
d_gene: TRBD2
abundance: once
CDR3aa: CASSIKASGGYEQYF
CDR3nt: TGTGCCAGTAGTATCAAGGCTAGCGGGGGGTACGAGCAGTACTTC

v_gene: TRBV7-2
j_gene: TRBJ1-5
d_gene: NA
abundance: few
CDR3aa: CASSLGLDQPQHF
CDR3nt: TGTGCCAGTAGCTTAGGGCTGGATCAGCCCCAGCATTTT

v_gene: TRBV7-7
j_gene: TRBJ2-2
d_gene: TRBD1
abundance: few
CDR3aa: CASSLRDRGTGELFF
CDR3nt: TGTGCCAGCAGCCTCCGGGACAGGGGTACCGGGGAGCTGTTTTTT